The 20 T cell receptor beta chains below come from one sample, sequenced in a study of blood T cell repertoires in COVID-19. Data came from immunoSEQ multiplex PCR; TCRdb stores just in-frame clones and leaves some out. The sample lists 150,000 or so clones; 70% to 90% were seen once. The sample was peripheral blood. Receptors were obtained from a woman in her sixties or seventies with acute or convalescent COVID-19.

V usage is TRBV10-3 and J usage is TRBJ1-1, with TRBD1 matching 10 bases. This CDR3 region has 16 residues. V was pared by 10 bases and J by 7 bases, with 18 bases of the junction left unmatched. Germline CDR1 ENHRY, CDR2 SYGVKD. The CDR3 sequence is CATLEEPGQGPLEAFF. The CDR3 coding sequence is TGTGCCACCTTGGAGGAGCCGGGACAGGGGCCGCTTGAAGCTTTCTTT.

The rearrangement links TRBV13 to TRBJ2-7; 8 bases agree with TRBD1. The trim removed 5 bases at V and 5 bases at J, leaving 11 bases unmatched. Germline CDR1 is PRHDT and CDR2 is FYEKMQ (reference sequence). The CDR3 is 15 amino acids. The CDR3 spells CASSQRPDRGHEQYF. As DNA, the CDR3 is TGTGCCAGCAGCCAAAGACCCGACAGGGGCCACGAGCAGTACTTC.

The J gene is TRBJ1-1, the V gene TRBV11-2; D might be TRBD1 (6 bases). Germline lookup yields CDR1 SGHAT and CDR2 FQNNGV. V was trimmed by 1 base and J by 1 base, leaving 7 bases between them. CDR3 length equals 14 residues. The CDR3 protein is CASSLVQGNTEAFF. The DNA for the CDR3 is TGTGCCAGCAGCTTAGTACAGGGGAACACTGAAGCTTTCTTT.

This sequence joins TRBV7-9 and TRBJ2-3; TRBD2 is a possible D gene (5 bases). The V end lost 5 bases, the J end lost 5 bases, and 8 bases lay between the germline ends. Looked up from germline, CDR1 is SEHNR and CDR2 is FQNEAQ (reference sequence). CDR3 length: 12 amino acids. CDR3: CASSPEGDTQYF. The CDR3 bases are TGTGCCAGCAGCCCCGAGGGAGATACGCAGTATTTT. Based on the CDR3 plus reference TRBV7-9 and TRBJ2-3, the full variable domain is DTGVSQNPRHKITKRGQNVTFRCDPISEHNRLYWYRQTLGQGPEFLTYFQNEAQLEKSRLLSDRFSAERPKGSFSTLEIQRTEQGDSAMYLCASSPEGDTQYFGPGTRLTVL.

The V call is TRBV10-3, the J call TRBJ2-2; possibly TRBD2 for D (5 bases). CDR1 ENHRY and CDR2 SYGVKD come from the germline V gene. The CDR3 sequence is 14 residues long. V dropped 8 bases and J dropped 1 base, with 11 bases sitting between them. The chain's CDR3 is CAIFPGLNTGELFF. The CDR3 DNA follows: TGTGCCATCTTTCCGGGGTTGAACACCGGGGAGCTGTTTTTT.

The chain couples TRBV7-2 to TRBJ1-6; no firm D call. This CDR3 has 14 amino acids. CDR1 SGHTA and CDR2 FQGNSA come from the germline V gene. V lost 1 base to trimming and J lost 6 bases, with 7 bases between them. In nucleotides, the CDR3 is TGTGCCAGCAGCTTAGTTCGGTTTAATTCACCCCTCCACTTT. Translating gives CASSLVRFNSPLHF.

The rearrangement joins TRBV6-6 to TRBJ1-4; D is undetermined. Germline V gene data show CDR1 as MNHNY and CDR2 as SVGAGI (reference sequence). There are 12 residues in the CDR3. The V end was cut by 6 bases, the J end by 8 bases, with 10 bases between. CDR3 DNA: TGTGCCAGCAGCTCCTCGGGAGAAAAACTGTTTTTT. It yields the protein CASSSSGEKLFF.

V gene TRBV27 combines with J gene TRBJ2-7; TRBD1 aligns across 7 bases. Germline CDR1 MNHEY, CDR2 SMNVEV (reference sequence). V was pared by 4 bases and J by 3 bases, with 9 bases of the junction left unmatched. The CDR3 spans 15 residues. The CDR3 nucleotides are TGTGCCAGCAGTTCGAACCGGGACAGTATCTACGAGCAGTACTTC. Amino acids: CASSSNRDSIYEQYF.

The CDR3 protein is CASSLTGTPSNQPQHF. CDR3 DNA sequence: TGTGCCAGCAGTTTAACCGGGACACCCAGCAATCAGCCCCAGCATTTT. This rearrangement joins TRBV6-5 to TRBJ1-5, with D perhaps TRBD1 (6 bases). CDR3 length: 16 amino acids. The V and J ends lost 4 bases and 1 base respectively, with 14 bases between them. Germline-derived CDR1 and CDR2 are MNHEY and SVGAGI.

The CDR3 nucleotides read TGTGCCAGCTCACCGGGGCAGGGAAGCAACTATGGCTACACCTTC. It specifies CASSPGQGSNYGYTF. This chain joins TRBV18 and TRBJ1-2, with a weak D call TRBD1 (5 bases). The CDR3 loop spans 15 amino acids. Looked up from germline, CDR1 is KGHSH and CDR2 is LQKENI. Deletions cut 3 bases from V and 2 bases from J, with 13 bases between.

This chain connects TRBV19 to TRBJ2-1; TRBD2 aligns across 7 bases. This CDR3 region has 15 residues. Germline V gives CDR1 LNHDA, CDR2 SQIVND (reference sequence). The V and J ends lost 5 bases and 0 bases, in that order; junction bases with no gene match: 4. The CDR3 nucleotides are TGTGCCAGTAGTCCCCTAGCGGTCTCCTACAATGAGCAGTTCTTC. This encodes CASSPLAVSYNEQFF.

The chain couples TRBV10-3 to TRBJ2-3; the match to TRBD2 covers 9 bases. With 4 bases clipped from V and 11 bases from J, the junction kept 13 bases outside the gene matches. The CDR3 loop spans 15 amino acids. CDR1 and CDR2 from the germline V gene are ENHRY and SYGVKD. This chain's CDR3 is CAISGGAGGAEGQYF. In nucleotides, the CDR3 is TGTGCCATCAGTGGTGGAGCGGGGGGTGCGGAGGGGCAGTATTTT.

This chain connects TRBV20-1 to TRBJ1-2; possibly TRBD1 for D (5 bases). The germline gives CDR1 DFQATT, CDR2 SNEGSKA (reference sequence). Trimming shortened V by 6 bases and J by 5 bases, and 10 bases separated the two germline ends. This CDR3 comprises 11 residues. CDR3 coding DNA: TGCAGTGCAGCGGGACGGTATGGCTACACCTTC. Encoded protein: CSAAGRYGYTF.

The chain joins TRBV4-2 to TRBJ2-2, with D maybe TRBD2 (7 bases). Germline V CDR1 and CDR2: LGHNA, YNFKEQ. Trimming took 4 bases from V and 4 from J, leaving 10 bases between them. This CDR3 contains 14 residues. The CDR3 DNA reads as TGTGCCAGCAGCCTCGGGGGGCCCACCGGGGAGCTGTTTTTT. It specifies CASSLGGPTGELFF.

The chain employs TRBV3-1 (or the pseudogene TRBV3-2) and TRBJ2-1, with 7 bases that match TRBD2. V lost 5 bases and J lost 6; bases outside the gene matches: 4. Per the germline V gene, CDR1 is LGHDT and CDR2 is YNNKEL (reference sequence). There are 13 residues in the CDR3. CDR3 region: CASSVGTTNEQFF. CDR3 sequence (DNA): TGTGCCAGCAGCGTCGGGACTACCAATGAGCAGTTCTTC.

The chain's CDR3 is CASSLSAPRGEVYGYTF. Written as DNA, the CDR3 is TGTGCCAGCAGTTTATCGGCCCCCCGGGGTGAGGTCTATGGCTACACCTTC. This rearrangement joins TRBV27 to TRBJ1-2; no clear D gene. CDR1 MNHEY and CDR2 SMNVEV come from the germline V gene (reference sequence). Trimming cost V 0 bases and J 4 bases, with 18 bases left between them. The CDR3 has 17 residues.

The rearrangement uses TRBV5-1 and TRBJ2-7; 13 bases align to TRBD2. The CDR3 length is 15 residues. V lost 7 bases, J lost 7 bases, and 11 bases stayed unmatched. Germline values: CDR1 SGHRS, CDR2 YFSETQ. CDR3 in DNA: TGCGCCAGCCGGACTAGCGGGGGCCTAGGGGGAGAGCAGTACTTC. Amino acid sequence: CASRTSGGLGGEQYF.

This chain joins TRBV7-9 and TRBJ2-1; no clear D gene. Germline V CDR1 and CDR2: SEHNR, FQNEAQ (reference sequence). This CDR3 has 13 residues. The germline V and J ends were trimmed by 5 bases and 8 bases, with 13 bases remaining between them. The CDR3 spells CASSDASMDEQFF. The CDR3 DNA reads TGTGCCAGCAGCGATGCGAGTATGGATGAGCAGTTCTTC.

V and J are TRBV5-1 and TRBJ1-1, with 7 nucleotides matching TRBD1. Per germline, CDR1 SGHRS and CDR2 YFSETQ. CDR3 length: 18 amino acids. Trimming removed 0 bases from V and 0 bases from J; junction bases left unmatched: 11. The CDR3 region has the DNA TGCGCCAGCAGCTTGGGTGAGGGGGCTTCTCTATTGAACACTGAAGCTTTCTTT. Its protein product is CASSLGEGASLLNTEAFF.

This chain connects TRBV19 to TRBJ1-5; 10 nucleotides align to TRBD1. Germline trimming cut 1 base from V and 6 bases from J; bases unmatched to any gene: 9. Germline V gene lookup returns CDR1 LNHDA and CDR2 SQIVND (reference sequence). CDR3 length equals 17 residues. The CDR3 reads CASSIVEGQGFGQPQHF. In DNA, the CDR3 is TGTGCCAGTAGTATAGTAGAGGGACAGGGGTTCGGTCAGCCCCAGCATTTT.